These 2 T cell receptor beta chains originate from one sample sequenced in a study of sequential checkpoint blockade in melanoma (dated by TCRdb to between 2018 and 2021). The receptor library was made with the immunoSEQ multiplex PCR assay. As stored in TCRdb, this immuneACCESS dataset retains in-frame rearrangements with V and J assigned. A fraction of the clones does not appear; measured against another copy, unresolved V genes explain less than half of the discrepancy, and the remainder lacks a known reason. Within this sample are under 25,000 clones, with just under 75% of them counted one time only. The top ten constitute approximately 20% of the sample. Interpreted using the paper, the treatment or condition label stands for: randomized to nivolumab then ipilimumab (arm A) or the reverse (arm B). The sample consisted of CD8+ T cells sorted from blood (inferred from file names), taken from a patient given nivolumab and ipilimumab in sequence. All receptors come from a human donor with melanoma.

The table lists this clone with a few counts. The chain uses TRBV9 and TRBJ2-7; TRBD1 aligns across 11 bases. CDR3 size: 16 residues. Germline V lookup: CDR1 SGDLS, CDR2 YYNGEE. Trimming took 4 bases from V and 2 from J; bases not matched to a gene: 8. The CDR3 protein is CASSNHRDRGAYEQYF. Written as DNA, the CDR3 is TGTGCCAGCAGCAATCACCGGGACAGGGGGGCCTACGAGCAGTACTTC. Full variable domain (outside the CDR3, taken from reference TRBV9 and TRBJ2-7): DSGVTQTPKHLITATGQRVTLRCSPRSGDLSVYWYQQSLDQGLQFLIQYYNGEERAKGNILERFSAQQFPDLHSELNLSSLELGDSALYFCASSNHRDRGAYEQYFGPGTRLTVT.

This clone ranks as medium-sized. V and J are TRBV19 and TRBJ2-7, with a weak D call TRBD2 (7 bases). Germline V gene sequence: CDR1 LNHDA, CDR2 SQIVND (reference sequence). The CDR3 is made up of 13 amino acids. V was cut by 3 bases and J by 7 bases, with 13 bases left in between. The CDR3 DNA follows: TGTGCCAGTAGTATTACGGGGGGCGCAGAGCAGTACTTC. Translated: CASSITGGAEQYF.